The rows below give T cell receptor beta chains drawn from one sample of a study of T cell responses to AZD1222 COVID-19 vaccine. Clones were read by immunoSEQ multiplex PCR, and TCRdb kept only the in-frame ones, dropping some. The data show 150,000 or so clones, with around 90% seen just once and 6.3% held by the top ten. The specimen comprised peripheral blood, sampled on day 0 of AZD1222 vaccination. These TCRs come from an adult in good health. Each CDR3 is given with its conserved first and last residue. The D gene is left open where the match is weak. Clone size is not always given. Where it is, it says once, few, many or a class for expanded clones.

J gene	D gene	clone size	V gene	CDR3 protein	CDR3 DNA
TRBJ1-1	.	.	TRBV7-9	CASSHVGGDTEAFF	TGTGCCAGCAGCCACGTGGGAGGAGACACTGAAGCTTTCTTT
TRBJ2-7	TRBD1	.	TRBV5-4	CASSPHTGTGVAEQYF	TGTGCCAGCAGCCCCCATACCGGGACAGGAGTCGCGGAGCAGTACTTC
TRBJ1-5	.	.	TRBV28	CASRRVSNLGGQPQHF	TGTGCCAGCAGGCGGGTCTCGAACCTCGGGGGTCAGCCCCAGCATTTT
TRBJ2-1	TRBD2	.	TRBV10-3	CAISELAGVNEQFF	TGTGCCATCAGCGAACTAGCGGGGGTCAATGAGCAGTTCTTC
TRBJ1-2	.	.	TRBV18	CASSPEPGSFGYTF	TGTGCCAGCTCACCAGAGCCAGGGTCGTTCGGCTACACCTTC
TRBJ1-1	.	.	TRBV7-9	CASSRSQLLNTEAFF	TGTGCCAGCAGCAGAAGTCAATTGTTGAACACTGAAGCTTTCTTT
TRBJ1-1	.	.	TRBV19	CASSIRVTWNTEAFF	TGTGCCAGTAGTATCCGCGTGACTTGGAACACTGAAGCTTTCTTT
TRBJ2-7	TRBD1	.	TRBV30	CAWEGGSLYEQYF	TGTGCCTGGGAAGGGGGCTCCCTCTACGAGCAGTACTTC
TRBJ1-1	.	.	TRBV11-2	CASSLDQGRLGAFF	TGTGCCAGCAGCTTAGATCAAGGGAGACTCGGAGCTTTCTTT
TRBJ2-2	TRBD1	.	TRBV5-1	CASSRTRDRVTGELFF	TGCGCCAGCAGCAGAACCCGGGACAGGGTTACCGGGGAGCTGTTTTTT
TRBJ1-2	.	.	TRBV7-2	CASSLHQGPNYGYTF	TGTGCCAGCAGCTTACACCAGGGGCCCAACTATGGCTACACCTTC
TRBJ2-1	TRBD2	.	TRBV19	CASTGRKREWGNEQFF	TGTGCCAGTACCGGACGGAAGCGGGAATGGGGCAATGAGCAGTTCTTC
TRBJ1-1	.	once	TRBV5-1	CASSLQPGENTEAFF	TGCGCCAGCAGCCTACAACCGGGAGAGAACACTGAAGCTTTCTTT
TRBJ2-7	TRBD2	.	TRBV3-1/TRBV3-2	CASSQIGGVEEQYF	TGTGCCAGCAGCCAGATTGGGGGGGTGGAGGAGCAGTACTTC
TRBJ1-3	.	few	TRBV7-2	CASSPQGGLGNTIYF	TGTGCCAGCAGCCCCCAGGGCGGGCTCGGAAACACCATATATTTT
TRBJ1-2	.	few	TRBV7-2	CASSISFYGYTF	TGTGCCAGCAGCATCAGTTTCTATGGCTACACCTTC
TRBJ2-5	.	.	TRBV5-1	CASSLDRGETQYF	TGCGCCAGCAGCTTGGATCGCGGAGAGACCCAGTACTTC
TRBJ1-6	.	.	TRBV6-5	CASSSQGLFLHF	TGTGCCAGCAGTTCACAGGGTCTTTTCCTCCACTTT
TRBJ2-7	TRBD2	.	TRBV7-2	CASSLVASGGYEQYF	TGTGCCAGCAGCTTAGTGGCTAGCGGGGGTTACGAGCAGTACTTC
TRBJ1-2	.	.	TRBV5-4	CASSLAGLSGYTF	TGTGCCAGCAGCTTGGCCGGACTGAGTGGCTACACCTTC
TRBJ2-3	TRBD2	.	TRBV7-6	CASSLVAAGADTQYF	TGTGCCAGCAGCTTAGTGGCGGCGGGGGCAGATACGCAGTATTTT
TRBJ1-2	.	few	TRBV7-8	CASSLGAAAYGYTF	TGTGCCAGCAGCTTAGGCGCCGCGGCCTATGGCTACACCTTC
TRBJ2-1	.	.	TRBV19	CASSFLTGGGEQFF	TGTGCCAGTAGTTTCCTGACAGGAGGCGGTGAGCAGTTCTTC
TRBJ2-1	.	.	TRBV11-3	CASSSPTARGEQFF	TGTGCCAGCAGCTCGCCTACTGCCCGGGGTGAGCAGTTCTTC
TRBJ1-1	TRBD1	.	TRBV2	CASTGQGGTEAFF	TGTGCCAGTACTGGACAGGGGGGAACTGAAGCTTTCTTT
TRBJ2-2	TRBD1	.	TRBV5-4	CASSPRQGIISGTGELFF	TGTGCCAGCAGCCCTAGACAGGGTATAATCTCAGGCACCGGGGAGCTGTTTTTT
TRBJ2-7	.	.	TRBV4-2	CASSQDWRAFPTYEQYF	TGTGCCAGCAGCCAAGATTGGAGGGCCTTCCCTACCTACGAGCAGTACTTC
TRBJ2-7	TRBD2	.	TRBV5-1	CASSMGLAGAAYEQYF	TGCGCCAGCAGCATGGGACTAGCGGGGGCCGCCTACGAGCAGTACTTC
TRBJ1-6	TRBD1	once	TRBV7-9	CASSLGGQPYSPLHF	TGTGCCAGCAGCTTAGGGGGACAGCCTTATTCACCCCTCCACTTT
TRBJ1-3	.	.	TRBV24-1	CATSDASGPSSGNTIYF	TGTGCCACCAGTGACGCATCCGGGCCCAGCTCTGGAAACACCATATATTTT
TRBJ2-1	.	.	TRBV4-1	CASSQRGENEQFF	TGCGCCAGCAGCCAAAGAGGGGAGAATGAGCAGTTCTTC
TRBJ1-1	TRBD1	many	TRBV6-5	CATSLDRGYTEAFF	TGTGCCACCTCCTTAGACAGGGGTTACACTGAAGCTTTCTTT
TRBJ1-6	.	.	TRBV9	CASSVEGDYNSPLHF	TGTGCCAGCAGCGTTGAGGGGGATTATAATTCACCCCTCCACTTT
TRBJ1-6	.	.	TRBV11-2	CASSSPWTEADSPLHF	TGTGCCAGCAGCTCCCCCTGGACGGAGGCCGATTCACCCCTCCACTTT
TRBJ2-3	.	.	TRBV7-9	CASSLAMKDTDTQYF	TGTGCCAGCAGCTTAGCGATGAAGGACACAGATACGCAGTATTTT
TRBJ2-5	TRBD2	.	TRBV30	CASTTGTSLQETQYF	TGTGCCTCTACTACCGGGACTAGCCTACAAGAGACCCAGTACTTC
TRBJ1-6	.	.	TRBV4-2	CASSQESGAYNSPLHF	TGTGCCAGCAGCCAAGAATCGGGGGCCTATAATTCACCCCTCCACTTT
TRBJ2-1	.	.	TRBV7-6	CASSLEGGVGNEQFF	TGTGCCAGCAGCTTAGAGGGCGGGGTTGGAAATGAGCAGTTCTTC
TRBJ2-7	.	.	TRBV5-6	CASSLRQHYEQYF	TGTGCCAGCAGCTTACGGCAGCACTACGAGCAGTACTTC
TRBJ2-7	TRBD1	few	TRBV18	CASSPGTGGFDEQYF	TGTGCCAGCTCACCGGGGACAGGGGGCTTTGACGAGCAGTACTTC
TRBJ1-2	.	.	TRBV29-1	CSVSPGQSFYTF	TGCAGCGTTTCCCCTGGACAGTCATTTTACACCTTC
TRBJ1-2	.	.	TRBV25-1	CASSELDSGTYGYTF	TGTGCCAGCAGTGAATTGGACAGCGGAACGTATGGCTACACCTTC
TRBJ1-1	.	.	TRBV10-3	CAISATLGRGAFF	TGTGCCATCAGTGCCACGCTGGGCAGGGGAGCTTTCTTT
TRBJ2-7	.	.	TRBV5-6	CASSLDGIHEQYF	TGTGCCAGCAGCTTGGACGGCATCCACGAGCAGTACTTC
TRBJ1-2	.	once	TRBV13	CASSRRGAGYGYTF	TGTGCCAGCAGCCGTCGGGGGGCAGGCTATGGCTACACCTTC
TRBJ2-7	.	.	TRBV7-2	CASSSSPVGEQYF	TGTGCCAGCAGCTCATCCCCCGTGGGCGAGCAGTACTTC
TRBJ2-7	.	.	TRBV4-2	CASSQDAQVGLREQYF	TGTGCCAGCAGCCAAGATGCTCAGGTGGGCTTGCGGGAGCAGTACTTC
TRBJ2-7	TRBD2	.	TRBV6-2/TRBV6-3	CASNPYGGVHEQYF	TGTGCCAGCAACCCCTACGGGGGGGTACACGAGCAGTACTTC
TRBJ2-7	.	.	TRBV18	CASSGGLAATYEQYF	TGTGCCAGCTCGGGGGGGCTAGCGGCCACCTACGAGCAGTACTTC